This entry lists 6 T cell receptor beta chains sequenced from one sample in a study of blood T cell repertoires in COVID-19. The repertoire was sequenced with immunoSEQ multiplex PCR; TCRdb's copy has only in-frame clones and lacks some. The repertoire includes some 250,000 clones, around 81% of them detected once, and roughly 8% sits in the top ten. Sequencing was carried out using peripheral blood. The receptors derive from an elderly woman with COVID-19, enrolled during active disease.

J is TRBJ1-1 and V is TRBV14; D remains ambiguous. Germline CDR1 reads SGHDN; CDR2 reads FVKESK. Trimming removed 4 bases at V and 1 base at J, with 7 bases between. This CDR3 is built from 13 residues. CDR3 region: CASSPYGNTEAFF. CDR3 DNA sequence: TGTGCCAGCAGCCCCTACGGGAACACTGAAGCTTTCTTT.

The chain links TRBV3-1 (or the pseudogene TRBV3-2) to TRBJ2-5; D is uncertain. This CDR3 has 14 residues. Looked up from germline, CDR1 is LGHDT and CDR2 is YNNKEL (reference sequence). Trimming took 1 base from V and 5 from J, leaving 11 bases between them. DNA of the CDR3: TGTGCCAGCAGCCAAGGGTGGCAGGCCGAGACCCAGTACTTC. The encoded protein is CASSQGWQAETQYF.

J is TRBJ2-2 and V is TRBV2, with D maybe TRBD2 (6 bases). Trimming stripped 8 bases from V and 4 bases from J, with 14 bases between. In germline, CDR1 is SNHLY, CDR2 FYNNEI. The CDR3 is 14 residues long. CDR3 in amino acids: CASRGWGGTGELFF. The DNA for the CDR3 is TGTGCCAGCCGTGGATGGGGAGGCACCGGGGAGCTGTTTTTT.

The V and J genes are TRBV6-5 and TRBJ1-1; D possibly corresponds to TRBD1 (6 bases). Trimming left V 4 bases short and J 11 bases short, with 26 bases between. Germline assignment: CDR1 MNHEY and CDR2 SVGAGI. This CDR3 region has 16 residues. DNA of the CDR3: TGTGCCAGCAGTTCACAGGGTCATCCAATAGTAATCCGTGCTTTCTTT. This encodes CASSSQGHPIVIRAFF.

This clone came up a few times. The chain links TRBV10-3 to TRBJ2-7; D might be TRBD2 (6 bases). V lost 7 bases, J lost 0 bases, and 10 bases lay in between. Germline lookup yields CDR1 ENHRY and CDR2 SYGVKD. The CDR3 runs 13 residues. The CDR3 protein is CAIKAGPSYEQYF. The CDR3 coding sequence is TGTGCCATCAAGGCGGGGCCCTCCTACGAGCAGTACTTC.

The chain uses TRBV6-2 or TRBV6-3 and TRBJ1-1; D is possibly TRBD1 (5 bases). CDR1 and CDR2 from the germline V gene are MNHEY and SVGEGT. The CDR3 loop spans 14 amino acids. Trimming removed 2 bases at V and 5 bases at J, with 12 bases between. The chain's CDR3 is CASSYGGFKTEAFF. The CDR3 DNA reads as TGTGCCAGCAGTTACGGGGGGTTCAAAACTGAAGCTTTCTTT.